Below, 25 T cell receptor beta chains from the same sample are listed, as sequenced in a study of Graves' ophthalmopathy and Graves' hyperthyroidism. Amplification from RNA transcripts yielded the TCR beta CDR3 regions. RT-PCR with HTBI primers came first, then second-round multiplex PCR. In TCRdb, the multiplex PCR reads were re-called with MiXCR into one record per CDR3 protein. The table includes roughly 400,000 distinct CDR3 sequences, 15% detected once. The source material was peripheral blood. The source is a young woman with stable Graves' hyperthyroidism.

This clonotype has at least ten counts. The chain employs TRBV2 and TRBJ2-5, with D tentatively TRBD2 (5 bases). The germline V gene encodes CDR1 SNHLY and CDR2 FYNNEI. V was pared by 5 bases and J by 1 base, with 8 bases between. This CDR3 is 13 amino acids long. CDR3 DNA sequence: TGTGCCAGCAGTCCCGGGATCCAAGAGACCCAGTACTTC. It translates to CASSPGIQETQYF.

This clonotype has more than one count but fewer than ten. The chain recombines TRBV7-3 with TRBJ2-3; the D is unclear. V lost 5 bases and J 6 bases, leaving 15 bases between the germline ends. The CDR3 length is 14 residues. From germline, CDR1 is SGHTA and CDR2 FQGTGA. CDR3 sequence (DNA): TGTGCCAGCAGCCCCTTTTCCTCCACTGATACGCAGTATTTT. Translation gives CASSPFSSTDTQYF.

This clonotype occurred many times. V gene TRBV29-1 combines with J gene TRBJ1-1; D is ambiguous. The V end lost 3 bases, the J end lost 5 bases, and 13 bases lay between the germline ends. Germline CDR1 and CDR2: SQVTM and ANQGSEA. The CDR3 has 13 residues. Written as DNA, the CDR3 is TGCAGCGTTGATGACGACGGCCGAACTGAAGCTTTCTTT. Its translation is CSVDDDGRTEAFF.

This clonotype was counted many times. This rearrangement joins TRBV20-1 to TRBJ2-7; tentative D call: TRBD1 (5 bases). There are 13 residues in the CDR3. V lost 5 bases and J lost 0, with 11 bases in between. Germline V lookup: CDR1 DFQATT, CDR2 SNEGSKA (reference sequence). As DNA, the CDR3 is TGCAGTGCTGGGAAGACAGTCTCCTACGAGCAGTACTTC. As protein: CSAGKTVSYEQYF.

This clonotype was observed many times. The CDR3 loop reads CASSSYRENTEAFF. CDR3 nucleotide sequence: TGTGCCAGCAGTTCTTACAGGGAGAACACTGAAGCTTTCTTT. The rearrangement links TRBV6-5 to TRBJ1-1; D may be TRBD1 (6 bases). V shed 4 bases and J shed 1 base, with 10 bases lying between them. CDR1 MNHEY and CDR2 SVGAGI come from the germline V gene. The CDR3 sequence is 14 residues long.

J is TRBJ1-1 and V is TRBV7-2; 8 nucleotides align to TRBD1. Germline CDR1 and CDR2: SGHTA and FQGNSA. The CDR3 has 15 residues. V shed 5 bases and J 3 bases; nucleotides not matched to a gene: 8. The CDR3 protein is CASSESAGGYTEAFF. CDR3 DNA sequence: TGTGCCAGCAGCGAAAGCGCAGGGGGCTACACTGAAGCTTTCTTT.

The table lists this clonotype with many counts. This CDR3 is CASSYLPGGNTEAFF. DNA of the CDR3: TGTGCCAGCAGTTACTTACCGGGGGGGAACACTGAAGCTTTCTTT. The V gene is TRBV6-5, the J gene TRBJ1-1; possible D gene TRBD1, 5 bases. Germline V gene lookup returns CDR1 MNHEY and CDR2 SVGAGI. The germline V and J ends were trimmed by 1 base and 1 base, with 10 bases remaining between them. This CDR3 is built from 15 residues.

This clonotype was seen ten or more times. This sequence joins TRBV10-1 and TRBJ2-7, with unresolved D. This CDR3 contains 12 residues. The V and J ends lost 2 bases and 6 bases respectively, with 8 bases between them. The germline V gene has CDR1 WNHNN and CDR2 SYGVQD (reference sequence). CDR3 sequence reads: CASSEGKSEQYF. CDR3 DNA: TGCGCCAGCAGTGAGGGGAAAAGCGAGCAGTACTTC.

This sequence joins TRBV28 and TRBJ1-5, with D unresolved. The CDR3 spans 15 residues. Trimming pared 7 bases from V and 0 bases from J, leaving 13 bases between. The germline V gene has CDR1 MDHEN and CDR2 SYDVKM. CDR3 DNA sequence: TGTGCCAGCACCACGGGGATTTATAGCAATCAGCCCCAGCATTTT. Encoded protein: CASTTGIYSNQPQHF. The complete variable domain, with remaining parts taken from reference TRBV28 and TRBJ1-5, reads DVKVTQSSRYLVKRTGEKVFLECVQDMDHENMFWYRQDPGLGLRLIYFSYDVKMKEKGDIPEGYSVSREKKERFSLILESASTNQTSMYLCASTTGIYSNQPQHFGDGTRLSIL.

The rearrangement joins TRBV27 to TRBJ2-7; no clear D gene. The V gene's germline CDR1 is MNHEY and CDR2 SMNVEV (reference sequence). The CDR3 loop spans 12 amino acids. The germline V and J ends were trimmed by 2 bases and 6 bases, with 8 bases remaining between them. The CDR3 protein is CASSLSTGEQYF. The CDR3, as DNA: TGTGCCAGCAGTTTAAGCACGGGCGAGCAGTACTTC.

This clonotype occurred many times. The chain uses TRBV2 and TRBJ1-2; D might be TRBD1 (6 bases). The CDR3 runs 13 residues. Germline V gene data show CDR1 as SNHLY and CDR2 as FYNNEI. V gave up 3 bases and J gave up 7 bases, with 12 bases separating them. CDR3 nucleotides: TGTGCCAGCAGTGAGTACAGGGACGCTGGCTACACCTTC. This sequence encodes CASSEYRDAGYTF.

This clonotype was found many times. The chain combines TRBV28 with TRBJ1-5, with 8 bases fitting TRBD1. V was pared by 5 bases and J by 3 bases, with 6 bases of the junction left unmatched. Germline V gene data show CDR1 as MDHEN and CDR2 as SYDVKM. The CDR3 length is 15 residues. This CDR3 is CASSLGTGHNQPQHF. The CDR3 DNA sequence: TGTGCCAGCAGTCTCGGGACAGGCCACAATCAGCCCCAGCATTTT.

This clonotype showed up many times. The chain recombines TRBV6-1 with TRBJ1-1; the D is unclear. The germline V gene encodes CDR1 MNHNS and CDR2 SASEGT. The CDR3 runs to 10 residues. Trimming left V 4 bases short and J 11 bases short, with 8 bases between. CDR3 in amino acids: CASSGNWAFF. DNA for the CDR3: TGTGCCAGCAGTGGAAATTGGGCTTTCTTT.

As to this clonotype: Relative to the germline gene, one junction end is altered; a read error may explain this. The chain has TRBV20-1 and TRBJ2-7; D gene unclear. This CDR3 has 14 amino acids. Germline-derived CDR1 and CDR2 are DFQATT and SNEGSKA (reference sequence). The CDR3 coding sequence is TGCAGTGCTAGGGGCAGGCTGAATTCCTACGAGCCGTACTTC. It specifies CSARGRLNSYEPYF.

Ten or more counts support this clonotype. J is TRBJ2-7 and V is TRBV10-3; 12 bases map to TRBD1. Per germline, CDR1 ENHRY and CDR2 SYGVKD. CDR3 length: 16 amino acids. The V and J ends lost 4 bases and 7 bases, in that order; junction bases with no gene match: 11. CDR3 sequence (DNA): TGTGCCATCAGTGGGGCCCCGGGACAGGGGGCGCGGGAGCAGTACTTC. It yields the protein CAISGAPGQGAREQYF.

The sample holds one count of this clonotype. This chain uses TRBV6-1 with TRBJ2-5; TRBD2 aligns across 10 bases. The V gene end was trimmed by 5 bases and the J gene end by 5 bases; junction bases not matched to a gene: 14. The CDR3 spans 17 residues. Germline V gene sequence: CDR1 MNHNS, CDR2 SASEGT. This CDR3 is CASSPPGASGGGETQYF. CDR3 nucleotides: TGTGCCAGCAGTCCCCCCGGGGCTAGCGGGGGTGGGGAGACCCAGTACTTC.

This clonotype was detected many times. The CDR3 is CATRGQGIRGYTF. CDR3 nucleotides: TGTGCCACGAGGGGACAGGGGATAAGGGGCTACACCTTC. The chain recombines TRBV12-3 or TRBV12-4 with TRBJ1-2, with 10 nucleotides matching TRBD1. The CDR3 runs to 13 residues. V was clipped by 10 bases and J by 8 bases; unmatched bases: 10.

This clonotype was counted ten times or more. This chain links TRBV12-3 or TRBV12-4 with TRBJ1-1, with D tentatively TRBD1 (5 bases). CDR3 length: 16 amino acids. Deletions cut 1 base from V and 2 bases from J, with 14 bases between. CDR3 DNA sequence: TGTGCCAGCAGTTTAGTAACGGGGGGTGGAAACACTGAAGCTTTCTTT. Its translation: CASSLVTGGGNTEAFF.

The chain employs TRBV5-8 and TRBJ1-2; D is unclear. Germline V gene sequence: CDR1 SGHTS, CDR2 YDEGEE. The CDR3 has 15 residues. V was shortened by 6 bases and J by 6 bases, with 21 bases between the two germline ends. The CDR3 here is CASNIQTVLLDGYTF. CDR3 bases: TGTGCCAGCAATATTCAGACGGTCCTTCTGGATGGCTACACCTTC.

This clonotype occurred many times. This rearrangement joins TRBV7-2 to TRBJ1-6; the D gene is possibly TRBD1 (6 bases). The germline V and J ends were trimmed by 3 bases and 9 bases, with 12 bases remaining between them. The CDR3 totals 14 residues. Germline V gene sequence: CDR1 SGHTA, CDR2 FQGNSA. The CDR3 sequence: CASSFARDTSPLHF. CDR3 sequence (DNA): TGTGCCAGCAGCTTCGCTCGGGACACTTCACCCCTCCACTTT. The full variable domain, in which reference TRBV7-2 and TRBJ1-6 provide the parts outside the CDR3, is GAGVSQSPSNKVTEKGKDVELRCDPISGHTALYWYRQSLGQGLEFLIYFQGNSAPDKSGLPSDRFSAERTGGSVSTLTIQRTQQEDSAVYLCASSFARDTSPLHFGNGTRLTVT.

Many counts were recorded for this clonotype. The chain has TRBV2 and TRBJ1-2; D is undetermined. V gave up 6 bases and J gave up 4 bases, with 15 bases separating them. The CDR3 has 14 residues. Germline assignment: CDR1 SNHLY and CDR2 FYNNEI. CDR3 in amino acids: CASRGGRERYGYTF. The CDR3 region has the DNA TGTGCCAGCAGGGGAGGGAGGGAACGCTATGGCTACACCTTC.

This clonotype was recorded at least ten times. The chain recombines TRBV6-1 with TRBJ1-2; D is possibly TRBD1 (5 bases). This CDR3 spans 14 amino acids. V dropped 1 base and J dropped 8 bases, with 14 bases sitting between them. Germline CDR1 MNHNS, CDR2 SASEGT. As DNA, the CDR3 is TGTGCCAGCAGTGAAGGTGGGGCTGAGCTCGGCTACACCTTC. Translating it yields CASSEGGAELGYTF.

This clonotype was seen many times. V is TRBV6-1 and J is TRBJ2-7; D is possibly TRBD1 (5 bases). This CDR3 is built from 14 residues. CDR1 and CDR2 from the germline V gene are MNHNS and SASEGT. With 7 bases removed from V and 3 bases from J, the gap between germline ends came to 16 bases. This chain's CDR3 is CASTTWGSLYEQYF. CDR3 DNA: TGTGCCAGCACCACCTGGGGCAGCCTCTACGAGCAGTACTTC.

In this sample, this clonotype turned up many times. The J gene is TRBJ1-1, the V gene TRBV6-5; tentatively, D is TRBD1 (5 bases). Per the germline V gene, CDR1 is MNHEY and CDR2 is SVGAGI. V was shortened by 7 bases and J by 0 bases, with 18 bases between the two germline ends. CDR3 size: 16 residues. DNA for the CDR3: TGTGCCAGCACCCAGGGTGGTTATGGCATGAACACTGAAGCTTTCTTT. Translated, it gives CASTQGGYGMNTEAFF.

This clonotype was seen ten or more times. The V call is TRBV9, the J call TRBJ2-5, with no clear D. Germline CDR1 and CDR2: SGDLS and YYNGEE. The CDR3 is 13 residues long. V was shortened by 0 bases and J by 2 bases, with 5 bases between the two germline ends. CDR3 in amino acids: CASSVVGQETQYF. As DNA, the CDR3 is TGTGCCAGCAGCGTAGTTGGGCAAGAGACCCAGTACTTC.